Shown below are 32 T cell receptor beta chains from a single sample sequenced in a study of blood T cell repertoires in COVID-19. Method: immunoSEQ multiplex PCR; TCRdb's copy keeps in-frame clones and lacks some. The sample shows approximately 56,000 clones, roughly nine tenths of them seen only once. Sequencing used peripheral blood. The source is a woman aged 55 to 70 with COVID-19, enrolled during active disease.

The CDR3 loop is CASSQSRDREPSYEQYF. The CDR3 nucleotides are TGCGCCAGCAGTCAGTCCCGGGACAGGGAGCCCTCCTACGAGCAGTACTTC. V gene TRBV23-1 combines with J gene TRBJ2-7; 9 bases align to TRBD1. TRBV23-1 is filed as an ORF, its function uncertain. J was trimmed by 0 bases and V by 3 bases; bases with no gene match: 9. The CDR3 loop spans 17 amino acids.

The V call is TRBV12-3 or TRBV12-4, the J call TRBJ2-7; 10 bases line up with TRBD1. Trimming cost V 5 bases and J 13 bases; bases outside gene matches: 5. The CDR3 has 11 residues. CDR3: CASSRGQGRYF. DNA for the CDR3: TGTGCCAGCAGTAGGGGACAGGGGCGATACTTC.

The rearrangement links TRBV28 to TRBJ2-1, with 14 positions matching TRBD2. The CDR3 runs 15 residues. CDR1 MDHEN and CDR2 SYDVKM come from the germline V gene. V lost 8 bases and J lost 10; bases outside the gene matches: 10. The CDR3 spells CASGRLAGGPREQFF. DNA for the CDR3: TGTGCCAGCGGGCGACTAGCGGGAGGGCCTAGGGAGCAGTTCTTC.

The chain has TRBV28 and TRBJ2-4; D call uncertain. Per germline, CDR1 MDHEN and CDR2 SYDVKM. The CDR3 spans 15 residues. V shed 10 bases and J shed 0 bases, with 16 bases lying between them. In DNA, the CDR3 is TGTGCCACCCATGAGTCGATGCTAGCCAAAAACATTCAGTACTTC. Translation: CATHESMLAKNIQYF.

The count of this clone is one. As DNA, the CDR3 is TGCAGTGCTAGTACCAGGACGAACACCGGGGAGCTGTTTTTT. This sequence encodes CSASTRTNTGELFF. The V gene is TRBV20-1, the J gene TRBJ2-2; D call uncertain. V lost 3 bases to trimming and J lost 0 bases, with 8 bases between them. Germline lookup yields CDR1 DFQATT and CDR2 SNEGSKA (reference sequence). The CDR3 extends over 14 amino acids.

The V and J genes are TRBV19 and TRBJ2-7; D is ambiguous. The V gene lost 9 bases and the J gene lost 4 bases, with 10 bases spanning the gap. The germline V gene encodes CDR1 LNHDA and CDR2 SQIVND (reference sequence). CDR3 length equals 11 residues. CDR3 coding DNA: TGTGCCAGCTCAACCTATTACGAGCAGTACTTC. Its protein product is CASSTYYEQYF.

The rearrangement links TRBV11-3 to TRBJ2-1, with D perhaps TRBD2 (6 bases). There are 15 residues in the CDR3. CDR1 and CDR2 from the germline V gene are SGHNT and YENEEA. The V gene lost 1 base and the J gene lost 4 bases, with 11 bases spanning the gap. DNA of the CDR3: TGTGCCAGCAGCTTAGCAGCGGGCGAGTACAATGAGCAGTTCTTC. It yields the protein CASSLAAGEYNEQFF. Drawing the rest from reference TRBV11-3 and TRBJ2-1, the complete variable domain is EAGVVQSPRYKIIEKKQPVAFWCNPISGHNTLYWYLQNLGQGPELLIRYENEEAVDDSQLPKDRFSAERLKGVDSTLKIQPAELGDSAVYLCASSLAAGEYNEQFFGPGTRLTVL.

This rearrangement joins TRBV7-2 to TRBJ2-1, with TRBD1 identical over 8 bases. From germline, CDR1 is SGHTA and CDR2 FQGNSA. CDR3 size: 14 residues. V was pared by 5 bases and J by 4 bases, with 4 bases of the junction left unmatched. The CDR3 coding sequence is TGTGCCAGCAGCCGGGACAGGTTTTACAATGAGCAGTTCTTC. As protein: CASSRDRFYNEQFF.

The chain combines TRBV10-1 with TRBJ2-1; 11 bases line up with TRBD2. Germline loops: CDR1 WNHNN, CDR2 SYGVQD (reference sequence). This CDR3 comprises 18 residues. The trim removed 1 base at V and 8 bases at J, leaving 13 bases unmatched. CDR3 DNA sequence: TGCGCCAGCAGTGAGTACTTCGCGACTAGCGGGGATTTGCATGAGCAGTTCTTC. It is translated as CASSEYFATSGDLHEQFF.

The V gene is TRBV7-9, the J gene TRBJ1-1, with unresolved D. The CDR3 sequence is 12 residues long. V was pared by 6 bases and J by 6 bases, with 11 bases between. Germline CDR1 and CDR2: SEHNR and FQNEAQ (reference sequence). CDR3 residues: CASSPLGAEAFF. DNA of the CDR3: TGTGCCAGCAGTCCATTGGGAGCTGAAGCTTTCTTT.

V gene TRBV5-5 combines with J gene TRBJ2-7; 9 bases map to TRBD1. CDR3 length: 14 amino acids. The V gene's germline CDR1 is SGHKS and CDR2 YYEKEE (reference sequence). The junction had 5 bases not matched to a gene; V was cut back by 4 bases and J by 3 bases. The CDR3 reads CASSLGQGIYEQYF. The CDR3 DNA follows: TGTGCCAGCAGCCTGGGACAGGGAATCTACGAGCAGTACTTC.

This clone was picked up a small number of times. This rearrangement joins TRBV12-3 or TRBV12-4 to TRBJ2-1; D not resolved. This CDR3 region has 12 residues. V gave up 1 base and J gave up 6 bases, with 4 bases separating them. In DNA form, the CDR3 reads TGTGCCAGCAGTTTAGGGCCCAATGAGCAGTTCTTC. Protein: CASSLGPNEQFF.

This clone came up a few times. The J gene is TRBJ1-3, the V gene TRBV5-1; D remains unclear. Trimming left V 6 bases short and J 3 bases short, with 7 bases between. CDR1 SGHRS and CDR2 YFSETQ come from the germline V gene. The CDR3 consists of 12 residues. The CDR3 spells CASNGDGNTIYF. In DNA form, the CDR3 reads TGCGCCAGCAACGGGGATGGAAACACCATATATTTT.

This clone showed up just once. The chain links TRBV9 to TRBJ2-7, with a tentative D call TRBD1 (5 bases). From germline, CDR1 is SGDLS and CDR2 YYNGEE. The CDR3 consists of 14 residues. V was trimmed by 4 bases and J by 2 bases, leaving 13 bases between them. Here the CDR3 reads CASSPRQSPYEQYF. In DNA form, the CDR3 reads TGTGCCAGCAGCCCACGACAGTCCCCCTACGAGCAGTACTTC. Full variable domain (remainder filled in from reference TRBV9 and TRBJ2-7): DSGVTQTPKHLITATGQRVTLRCSPRSGDLSVYWYQQSLDQGLQFLIQYYNGEERAKGNILERFSAQQFPDLHSELNLSSLELGDSALYFCASSPRQSPYEQYFGPGTRLTVT.

The gene calls are TRBV11-3 and TRBJ2-1, with D unclear. Trimming removed 0 bases at V and 1 base at J, with 7 bases between. Germline assignment: CDR1 SGHNT and CDR2 YENEEA. The CDR3 length is 15 residues. Here the CDR3 reads CASSLDRGSYNEQFF. The CDR3 DNA follows: TGTGCCAGCAGCTTAGATCGAGGTTCCTACAATGAGCAGTTCTTC.

This rearrangement joins TRBV28 to TRBJ1-4; tentatively, D is TRBD1 (6 bases). The CDR3 runs to 14 residues. V lost 10 bases to trimming and J lost 0 bases, with 12 bases between them. Per the germline V gene, CDR1 is MDHEN and CDR2 is SYDVKM. The CDR3 reads CATGATATNEKLFF. CDR3 bases: TGTGCCACAGGGGCAACCGCAACTAATGAAAAACTGTTTTTT.

V is TRBV9 and J is TRBJ2-2; 9 nucleotides align to TRBD2. After removal of 0 bases from V and 4 bases from J, the junction contained 7 bases not matched to a gene. The CDR3 covers 17 residues. Germline V gene data show CDR1 as SGDLS and CDR2 as YYNGEE. This CDR3 reads CASSVVASGTGTGELFF. The CDR3 DNA reads TGTGCCAGCAGCGTAGTAGCTAGCGGGACGGGCACCGGGGAGCTGTTTTTT. Combining the CDR3 with reference TRBV9 and TRBJ2-2 gives the whole variable domain DSGVTQTPKHLITATGQRVTLRCSPRSGDLSVYWYQQSLDQGLQFLIQYYNGEERAKGNILERFSAQQFPDLHSELNLSSLELGDSALYFCASSVVASGTGTGELFFGEGSRLTVL.

The rearrangement joins TRBV19 to TRBJ1-4, with D hard to call. The length of the CDR3 is 16 residues. V was pared by 5 bases and J by 0 bases, with 13 bases between. Germline-derived CDR1 and CDR2 are LNHDA and SQIVND (reference sequence). The CDR3 loop is CASSPGPLATNEKLFF. The CDR3, as DNA: TGTGCCAGTAGTCCTGGGCCCCTGGCAACTAATGAAAAACTGTTTTTT.

V usage is TRBV14 and J usage is TRBJ2-1; 8 nucleotides line up with TRBD2. V lost 3 bases and J lost 7; bases outside the gene matches: 11. Germline V lookup: CDR1 SGHDN, CDR2 FVKESK. The CDR3 consists of 16 residues. CDR3 in amino acids: CASSQLPGLGGNEQFF. CDR3 nucleotides: TGTGCCAGCAGCCAGCTACCGGGACTAGGGGGGAATGAGCAGTTCTTC.

The chain links TRBV19 to TRBJ2-1; 7 bases map to TRBD1. V shed 6 bases and J 2 bases; nucleotides not matched to a gene: 7. The CDR3 length is 15 residues. From germline, CDR1 is LNHDA and CDR2 SQIVND (reference sequence). DNA of the CDR3: TGTGCCAGTAGACAAAGGGACAGTACCTACAATGAGCAGTTCTTC. It encodes CASRQRDSTYNEQFF. The whole variable domain, remainder taken from reference TRBV19 and TRBJ2-1, is DGGITQSPKYLFRKEGQNVTLSCEQNLNHDAMYWYRQDPGQGLRLIYYSQIVNDFQKGDIAEGYSVSREKKESFPLTVTSAQKNPTAFYLCASRQRDSTYNEQFFGPGTRLTVL.

The V and J genes are TRBV5-1 and TRBJ2-1; possible D gene TRBD2, 6 bases. The V end was cut by 0 bases, the J end by 2 bases, with 9 bases between. This CDR3 has 15 amino acids. Germline CDR1 reads SGHRS; CDR2 reads YFSETQ. CDR3: CASSLAGLTYNEQFF. The CDR3 DNA follows: TGCGCCAGCAGCTTGGCCGGACTAACCTACAATGAGCAGTTCTTC. Filled out from reference TRBV5-1 and TRBJ2-1, the complete variable domain reads KAGVTQTPRYLIKTRGQQVTLSCSPISGHRSVSWYQQTPGQGLQFLFEYFSETQRNKGNFPGRFSGRQFSNSRSEMNVSTLELGDSALYLCASSLAGLTYNEQFFGPGTRLTVL.

The chain carries TRBV15 and TRBJ2-5; 7 nucleotides align to TRBD1. CDR3 size: 16 residues. V trimming: 3 bases; J trimming: 1 base; junction bases outside the gene matches: 8. Germline lookup yields CDR1 LNHNV and CDR2 YYDKDF (reference sequence). CDR3 sequence: CATSRGKGASQETQYF. In DNA form, the CDR3 reads TGTGCCACCAGCAGGGGCAAGGGGGCGTCCCAAGAGACCCAGTACTTC.

The chain recombines TRBV28 with TRBJ1-6; D ambiguous. This CDR3 is built from 12 residues. The V and J ends lost 6 bases and 7 bases respectively, with 7 bases between them. In germline, CDR1 is MDHEN, CDR2 SYDVKM. Here the CDR3 DNA reads TGTGCCAGCAGGTCCCAAAATTCACCCCTCCACTTT. This codes for CASRSQNSPLHF.

The V call is TRBV7-9, the J call TRBJ2-7; D is perhaps TRBD1 (6 bases). The germline gives CDR1 SEHNR, CDR2 FQNEAQ (reference sequence). Trimming shortened V by 3 bases and J by 4 bases, and 13 bases separated the two germline ends. The CDR3 has 14 residues. The CDR3: CASSFPGHEYEQYF. In DNA form, the CDR3 reads TGTGCCAGCAGCTTCCCGGGACACGAGTACGAGCAGTACTTC.

V usage is TRBV5-1 and J usage is TRBJ1-2; 7 nucleotides align to TRBD1. From germline, CDR1 is SGHRS and CDR2 YFSETQ. Trimming cost V 3 bases and J 3 bases; bases outside gene matches: 8. The CDR3 runs 15 residues. The CDR3 protein is CASSSAPGTDYGYTF. CDR3 DNA: TGCGCCAGCAGCTCGGCGCCCGGGACAGACTATGGCTACACCTTC.

This rearrangement joins TRBV27 to TRBJ2-2, with a tentative D call TRBD1 (5 bases). CDR1 is MNHEY, CDR2 SMNVEV, per germline (reference sequence). V lost 2 bases and J lost 1, with 8 bases in between. The CDR3 contains 15 residues. The CDR3 nucleotides are TGTGCCAGCAGTTTAGACAGCATGAACACCGGGGAGCTGTTTTTT. Amino acids: CASSLDSMNTGELFF.

This clone occurred once. The V and J genes are TRBV15 and TRBJ2-3; 9 nucleotides match TRBD1. This CDR3 is built from 16 residues. Losses at the gene ends were 0 bases for V and 4 bases for J; bases not matched to a gene: 5. Germline lookup yields CDR1 LNHNV and CDR2 YYDKDF (reference sequence). This chain's CDR3 is CATSRDGGTGPDTQYF. CDR3 coding DNA: TGTGCCACCAGCAGAGATGGGGGGACAGGGCCAGATACGCAGTATTTT.

This clone was seen a handful of times. The chain combines TRBV9 with TRBJ2-6; 9 bases line up with TRBD1. Germline V lookup: CDR1 SGDLS, CDR2 YYNGEE. The CDR3 runs 19 residues. The V segment lost 3 bases and the J segment 5 bases; nucleotides outside the gene matches: 15. The DNA of the CDR3 is TGTGCCAGCAGCGACGAATCCTACAGGGGGCTGAATCGGGCCAACGTCCTGACTTTC. Translating it yields CASSDESYRGLNRANVLTF.

This chain joins TRBV7-9 and TRBJ2-1; D gene uncertain. Germline assignment: CDR1 SEHNR and CDR2 FQNEAQ (reference sequence). Trimming took 3 bases from V and 3 from J, leaving 9 bases between them. This CDR3 spans 14 amino acids. The CDR3 loop is CASSFVQSYNEQFF. CDR3 sequence (DNA): TGTGCCAGCAGCTTTGTACAGAGCTACAATGAGCAGTTCTTC.

This chain connects TRBV27 to TRBJ1-4; 7 nucleotides match TRBD1. The CDR3 totals 14 residues. Per germline, CDR1 MNHEY and CDR2 SMNVEV (reference sequence). V gave up 6 bases and J gave up 8 bases; unmatched junction bases: 9. The CDR3 coding sequence is TGTGCCAGCAGCCTAACAGGGGCGGAGGAAAAACTGTTTTTT. As protein: CASSLTGAEEKLFF.

The rearrangement joins TRBV7-9 to TRBJ2-1, with 8 bases identical to TRBD2. The CDR3 loop spans 18 amino acids. CDR1 and CDR2 (germline): SEHNR, FQNEAQ (reference sequence). Trimming removed 1 base from V and 7 bases from J; junction bases left unmatched: 15. CDR3 bases: TGTGCCAGCAGCTTAGAAGGGGTTGGCGGGGGGCCGTTAAATGAGCAGTTCTTC. Encoded protein: CASSLEGVGGGPLNEQFF.

The chain joins TRBV6-5 to TRBJ2-7, with a tentative D call TRBD2 (5 bases). The CDR3 loop spans 14 amino acids. From germline, CDR1 is MNHEY and CDR2 SVGAGI. V lost 8 bases, J lost 2 bases, and 16 bases lay in between. The CDR3 region is CASGERRRTYEQYF. The CDR3, as DNA: TGTGCCAGCGGGGAGCGGCGGAGGACCTACGAGCAGTACTTC.